These 30 T cell receptor beta chains share one sample of origin, sequenced in a study of CD8 T cells in Susac syndrome. Random hexamers served to reverse transcribe about 0.45 to 1 ug RNA. TCRdb reanalysed the immunoSEQ multiplex PCR reads using MiXCR and keeps one entry per CDR3 protein. The sample contains about 190,000 distinct CDR3 sequences, roughly 92% of which appear only once. Sequenced sample: CD4+ T cells from PBMCs. These receptors originate from a human donor in good health.

The chain recombines TRBV19 with TRBJ2-1; weak D call: TRBD2 (6 bases). Trimming stripped 4 bases from V and 7 bases from J, with 17 bases between. The germline gives CDR1 LNHDA, CDR2 SQIVND (reference sequence). CDR3 size: 15 residues. Here the CDR3 DNA reads TGTGCCAGTAGTAGCGTGGGACTGCAAGGGAATGAGCAGTTCTTC. This encodes CASSSVGLQGNEQFF.

This chain connects TRBV6-6 to TRBJ2-7; the D is unclear. Germline V gives CDR1 MNHNY, CDR2 SVGAGI (reference sequence). The CDR3 has 15 amino acids. Trimming took off 2 bases at V and 0 bases at J, with 11 bases between the two ends. The CDR3 reads CASSYSSSSSYEQYV. CDR3 DNA: TGTGCCAGCAGTTACAGCTCATCGAGCTCCTACGAGCAGTACGTC.

The CDR3 sequence: CASSLSGNSYEQYF. The CDR3 DNA reads as TGTGCCAGCAGCTTAAGTGGCAACTCCTACGAGCAGTACTTC. The J gene is TRBJ2-7, the V gene TRBV7-2, with D unresolved. V lost 2 bases to trimming and J lost 0 bases, with 8 bases between them. CDR3 length equals 14 residues. In germline, CDR1 is SGHTA, CDR2 FQGNSA.

The genes are TRBV6-2 or TRBV6-3 and TRBJ2-7, with 9 bases that match TRBD1. Germline trimming cut 5 bases from V and 2 bases from J; bases unmatched to any gene: 4. The CDR3 runs to 14 residues. Germline CDR1 is MNHEY and CDR2 is SVGEGT. CDR3 region: CASSGQGTPYEQYF. Written as DNA, the CDR3 is TGTGCCAGCAGTGGACAGGGGACACCCTACGAGCAGTACTTC.

The chain uses TRBV6-1 and TRBJ1-2; 7 nucleotides agree with TRBD1. CDR1 and CDR2 (germline): MNHNS, SASEGT. The CDR3 runs to 13 residues. V was clipped by 7 bases and J by 9 bases; unmatched bases: 11. This CDR3 reads CASTLRTGASYTF. In nucleotides, the CDR3 is TGTGCCAGCACCTTAAGGACAGGAGCTAGCTACACCTTC.

This rearrangement joins TRBV5-6 to TRBJ2-5, with D possibly TRBD2 on 7 matching bases. The germline CDR1 and CDR2 sequences are SGHDT and YYEEEE. The CDR3 is 15 amino acids. The V and J ends lost 4 bases and 5 bases respectively, with 18 bases between them. In nucleotides, the CDR3 is TGTGCCAGCAGCCTAGGGGGGGGGTCAGCCGAGACCCAGTACTTC. Residues: CASSLGGGSAETQYF.

The CDR3 protein is CAWSSGEDQPQHF. The CDR3 nucleotides are TGTGCCTGGAGTTCCGGTGAGGATCAGCCCCAGCATTTT. V usage is TRBV30 and J usage is TRBJ1-5; D gene uncertain. Per germline, CDR1 GTSNPN and CDR2 SVGIG (reference sequence). V lost 2 bases and J 5 bases, leaving 10 bases between the germline ends. The CDR3 has 13 amino acids.

The genes are TRBV27 and TRBJ2-7; D not certain. CDR1 is MNHEY and CDR2 is SMNVEV in the germline V gene (reference sequence). CDR3 size: 14 residues. The V end lost 3 bases, the J end lost 1 base, and 10 bases lay between the germline ends. CDR3 DNA: TGTGCCAGCAGTTTCCGACAACTTTCCTACGAGCAGTACTTC. This sequence encodes CASSFRQLSYEQYF.

This chain joins TRBV5-1 and TRBJ1-2; D gene uncertain. The V end lost 1 base, the J end lost 8 bases, and 21 bases lay between the germline ends. Germline values: CDR1 SGHRS, CDR2 YFSETQ. The CDR3 covers 16 residues. CDR3 sequence (DNA): TGCGCCAGCAGCTTGTTGGCCTCCCAGACATCGATCGGCTACACCTTC. This translates into CASSLLASQTSIGYTF.

The V call is TRBV12-3 or TRBV12-4, the J call TRBJ2-3; no definite D call. V gave up 6 bases and J gave up 4 bases, with 5 bases separating them. The CDR3 extends over 11 amino acids. The CDR3 loop is CASSAADTQYF. As DNA, the CDR3 is TGTGCCAGCAGCGCAGCAGATACGCAGTATTTT.

The chain employs TRBV6-1 and TRBJ2-6; D remains unclear. Trimming left V 8 bases short and J 3 bases short, with 14 bases between. Germline assignment: CDR1 MNHNS and CDR2 SASEGT. This CDR3 is 15 amino acids long. CDR3 loop: CASGPAVGGANVLTF. DNA for the CDR3: TGTGCCAGCGGACCGGCGGTCGGTGGGGCCAACGTCCTGACTTTC.

The chain employs TRBV13 and TRBJ1-2; no clear D. Germline loops: CDR1 PRHDT, CDR2 FYEKMQ (reference sequence). Between the trimmed V and J ends, which lost 3 bases and 8 bases, there was a span of 13 bases. The CDR3 runs to 13 residues. The CDR3 protein is CASSLTLLQGYTF. The CDR3 DNA reads TGTGCCAGCAGCTTGACCTTGTTGCAGGGCTACACCTTC.

The V and J genes are TRBV7-9 and TRBJ2-7; 7 nucleotides agree with TRBD2. The V segment lost 5 bases and the J segment 7 bases; nucleotides outside the gene matches: 11. Germline CDR1 reads SEHNR; CDR2 reads FQNEAQ (reference sequence). This CDR3 has 14 amino acids. This chain's CDR3 is CASSPRELAREQYF. The CDR3 region has the DNA TGTGCCAGCAGCCCTCGGGAACTAGCGCGGGAGCAGTACTTC.

V gene TRBV5-1 combines with J gene TRBJ2-5; possible D gene TRBD1, 5 bases. Trimming pared 0 bases from V and 2 bases from J, leaving 11 bases between. This CDR3 is built from 15 residues. Germline V gene sequence: CDR1 SGHRS, CDR2 YFSETQ. DNA of the CDR3: TGCGCCAGCAGCTTGGACCCAGGGAAGCAAGAGACCCAGTACTTC. It is translated as CASSLDPGKQETQYF. Supplemented by reference TRBV5-1 and TRBJ2-5, the full variable domain reads KAGVTQTPRYLIKTRGQQVTLSCSPISGHRSVSWYQQTPGQGLQFLFEYFSETQRNKGNFPGRFSGRQFSNSRSEMNVSTLELGDSALYLCASSLDPGKQETQYFGPGTRLLVL.

Worth noting for this clonotype: A junction end diverges from the germline sequence, so it may reflect a read error. The chain carries TRBV7-7 and TRBJ2-3, with 7 bases identical to TRBD1. The CDR3 sequence is 15 residues long. Per germline, CDR1 SSHAT and CDR2 FNYEAQ (reference sequence). CDR3 sequence reads: CASSLGTGVSDTQYF. The CDR3 DNA sequence: TGTGCTAGCAGCTTAGGAACAGGGGTGTCAGATACGCAGTATTTT.

This clonotype appeared a single time. The chain combines TRBV7-8 with TRBJ1-3; no clear D gene. The CDR3 runs to 14 residues. Trimming stripped 1 base from V and 0 bases from J, with 4 bases between. From germline, CDR1 is SGHVS and CDR2 FQNEAQ. The chain's CDR3 is CASSLGTSGNTIYF. In DNA form, the CDR3 reads TGTGCCAGCAGCTTAGGGACCTCTGGAAACACCATATATTTT.

This chain joins TRBV24-1 and TRBJ2-3; TRBD1 aligns across 11 bases. The germline gives CDR1 KGHDR, CDR2 SFDVKD. V lost 4 bases to trimming and J lost 3 bases; unmatched junction nucleotides: 11. CDR3 length: 18 residues. CDR3 in DNA: TGTGCCACCAGTGACCGTCTGGGACAGGGGGTAGGGACAGATACGCAGTATTTT. Protein sequence: CATSDRLGQGVGTDTQYF.

V usage is TRBV27 and J usage is TRBJ2-1; D is possibly TRBD1 (6 bases). The CDR3 runs to 12 residues. With 6 bases removed from V and 9 bases from J, the gap between germline ends came to 12 bases. Germline values: CDR1 MNHEY, CDR2 SMNVEV (reference sequence). CDR3 nucleotide sequence: TGTGCCAGCAGCTTTAGGGGGACTGAGCAGTTCTTC. Protein: CASSFRGTEQFF.

The gene calls are TRBV5-1 and TRBJ2-3; TRBD2 matches at 10 bases. The CDR3 sequence is 14 residues long. J gave up 3 bases and V 6 bases, and 4 bases lay outside the gene matches. Germline CDR1 SGHRS, CDR2 YFSETQ. The DNA of the CDR3 is TGCGCCAGCAAGGCTAGCGGGGGTACAGATACGCAGTATTTT. Translation gives CASKASGGTDTQYF.

The V gene is TRBV20-1, the J gene TRBJ1-6; 7 nucleotides match TRBD1. Per the germline V gene, CDR1 is DFQATT and CDR2 is SNEGSKA (reference sequence). Trimming at V came to 4 bases and at J to 9 bases, leaving 6 bases not matched to a gene. CDR3 size: 13 residues. The CDR3 here is CSATQGVGSPLHF. The DNA of the CDR3 is TGCAGTGCTACTCAGGGGGTGGGTTCACCCCTCCACTTT.

This clonotype was seen once. The chain uses TRBV7-2 and TRBJ2-3; D remains ambiguous. The CDR3 loop spans 10 amino acids. Germline CDR1 SGHTA, CDR2 FQGNSA. Trimming shortened V by 8 bases and J by 7 bases, and 7 bases separated the two germline ends. The CDR3 loop is CASGRHTQYF. In DNA, the CDR3 is TGTGCCAGCGGGCGACATACGCAGTATTTT.

The J gene is TRBJ1-1, the V gene TRBV12-3 or TRBV12-4; unclear D gene. This CDR3 region has 13 residues. Trimming pared 3 bases from V and 7 bases from J, leaving 12 bases between. The CDR3 loop is CASSFPWRLEAFF. In DNA, the CDR3 is TGTGCCAGCAGTTTCCCCTGGCGGCTTGAAGCTTTCTTT.

The chain uses TRBV7-2 and TRBJ2-3; 8 positions match TRBD2. Losses at the gene ends were 3 bases for V and 4 bases for J; bases not matched to a gene: 6. In germline, CDR1 is SGHTA, CDR2 FQGNSA. This CDR3 region has 15 residues. DNA for the CDR3: TGTGCCAGCAGCTTGTCGGGACTAGGTGCAGATACGCAGTATTTT. It is translated as CASSLSGLGADTQYF.

This chain joins TRBV5-6 and TRBJ2-1; 7 nucleotides align to TRBD2. CDR3 size: 12 residues. From germline, CDR1 is SGHDT and CDR2 YYEEEE. Germline trimming cut 5 bases from V and 8 bases from J; bases unmatched to any gene: 4. CDR3 protein: CASRLRGDEQFF. The DNA of the CDR3 is TGTGCCAGCAGACTCCGGGGGGATGAGCAGTTCTTC.

The chain employs TRBV6-1 and TRBJ1-2; D uncertain. The CDR3 extends over 15 amino acids. Deletions cut 6 bases from V and 8 bases from J, with 22 bases between. Germline CDR1 MNHNS, CDR2 SASEGT. CDR3 nucleotides: TGTGCCAGCAGGAACCCGGGCCGGGAACGGTTGGGCTACACCTTC. Its protein is CASRNPGRERLGYTF.

The DNA for the CDR3 is TGCAGTGCTAGAGGATTACAGGGGGCGGGTACTGAAGCTTTCTTT. Its translation is CSARGLQGAGTEAFF. The chain joins TRBV20-1 to TRBJ1-1; 9 bases fit TRBD1. CDR3 length equals 15 residues. CDR1 and CDR2 from the germline V gene are DFQATT and SNEGSKA (reference sequence). The V and J ends lost 1 base and 5 bases, in that order; junction bases with no gene match: 8.

In its sample, this clonotype was seen once. The chain has TRBV12-3 or TRBV12-4 and TRBJ1-1, with D tentatively TRBD1 (5 bases). With 1 base removed from V and 1 base from J, the gap between germline ends came to 19 bases. The CDR3 sequence is 18 residues long. CDR3 nucleotide sequence: TGTGCCAGCAGTTTAGTCGGGATGATGGGGCAGAAGAACACTGAAGCTTTCTTT. Its protein is CASSLVGMMGQKNTEAFF.

The chain links TRBV20-1 to TRBJ1-2; 11 bases agree with TRBD1. Germline assignment: CDR1 DFQATT and CDR2 SNEGSKA (reference sequence). J was trimmed by 7 bases and V by 6 bases; bases with no gene match: 7. The CDR3 sequence is 13 residues long. The CDR3 protein is CSAPGTGGGGYTF. The CDR3 DNA reads as TGCAGTGCGCCGGGGACAGGGGGAGGTGGCTACACCTTC.

The chain couples TRBV20-1 to TRBJ2-5; weak D call: TRBD1 (5 bases). With 3 bases removed from V and 0 bases from J, the gap between germline ends came to 14 bases. The CDR3 has 15 amino acids. Per the germline V gene, CDR1 is DFQATT and CDR2 is SNEGSKA (reference sequence). This CDR3 is CSASGATRYQETQYF. The CDR3, as DNA: TGCAGTGCTAGTGGGGCCACAAGGTACCAAGAGACCCAGTACTTC.

The chain carries TRBV20-1 and TRBJ1-6; tentatively, D is TRBD1 (5 bases). The CDR3 contains 15 residues. Trimming took off 1 base at V and 8 bases at J, with 15 bases between the two ends. Germline-derived CDR1 and CDR2 are DFQATT and SNEGSKA (reference sequence). This chain's CDR3 is CSARVGAGRDSPLHF. CDR3 nucleotides: TGCAGTGCTAGAGTCGGGGCAGGGAGGGATTCACCCCTCCACTTT.